This record concerns one T cell receptor (beta chain) sequence. Its antigen is not known. Germline V CDR1 and CDR2: SNHLY, FYNNEI. This CDR3 is 14 amino acids long. The PCR contained 60 Vbeta and 13 Jbeta primers. TCRdb's table, derived via immunoSEQ multiplex PCR, lists solely in-frame clones and lacks some. The sample has around 92,000 clones; approximately 80% are singletons. This entry belongs to a study of cytomegalovirus exposure and HLA in healthy donors. Donors had nominal health at sampling but likely had unrecorded immune exposures. General study points: Association with HLA alleles at 0.05 false discovery rate was found for some 18,000 TCR beta sequences in a later analysis. Among TCR beta chains, those listed as cytomegalovirus-associated numbered over 150. In a later analysis, HLA-associated TCR beta chains were more clonally expanded than equally common others.

The sequence was obtained from a man aged 18 to 29 in good health and CMV-seronegative. V and J are TRBV2 and TRBJ2-5; the D gene is possibly TRBD1 (6 bases). The DNA end is a closer match to TRBJ2-7, so the J assignment may be wrong. Sequencing was carried out using PBMCs. This CDR3 reads CASSWSTRGDEQYF. The DNA for the CDR3 is TGTGCCAGCAGTTGGAGTACCAGGGGAGACGAGCAGTACTTC.